This passage covers 12 T cell receptor beta chains from one sample sequenced in a study of spatial heterogeneity in lung cancer. As to time point: blood at routine non-recurrence follow-up after resection. Unsorted whole RNA of tumor, nontumor lung or frozen PBMC was sequenced. TCRdb analysed the 5' RACE reads with MiXCR anew, one entry per CDR3 protein. The table records some 120,000 distinct CDR3 sequences, more than 10% of them present only once. This sample comprised PBMCs, obtained at follow-up. These receptors were taken from a male donor with early-stage non-small cell lung cancer.

This clonotype was detected ten times or more. The chain has TRBV7-8 and TRBJ2-6; 10 bases agree with TRBD1. The germline gives CDR1 SGHVS, CDR2 FQNEAQ. J was trimmed by 0 bases and V by 4 bases; bases with no gene match: 9. There are 19 residues in the CDR3. CDR3 loop: CASSSMTGGRRSGANVLTF. CDR3 in DNA: TGTGCCAGCAGCTCAATGACAGGGGGCAGGCGCTCTGGGGCCAACGTCCTGACTTTC.

V and J are TRBV7-9 and TRBJ2-2; possibly TRBD1 for D (5 bases). Germline V gene lookup returns CDR1 SEHNR and CDR2 FQNEAQ (reference sequence). This CDR3 comprises 14 residues. Trimming shortened V by 1 base and J by 4 bases, and 7 bases separated the two germline ends. The CDR3 protein is CASSLDGATGELFF. CDR3 DNA sequence: TGTGCCAGCAGCTTAGATGGGGCCACCGGGGAGCTGTTTTTT.

The rearrangement joins TRBV27 to TRBJ2-5, with unresolved D. The germline V gene encodes CDR1 MNHEY and CDR2 SMNVEV (reference sequence). Trimming removed 3 bases from V and 1 base from J, with 6 bases in between. The CDR3 runs 13 residues. DNA for the CDR3: TGTGCCAGCAGTTTCTACAGCCAAGAGACCCAGTACTTC. It encodes CASSFYSQETQYF.

Only a few counts were recorded for this clonotype. The rearrangement links TRBV28 to TRBJ2-3, with D possibly being TRBD1 (6 bases). The germline CDR1 and CDR2 sequences are MDHEN and SYDVKM. V gave up 7 bases and J gave up 6 bases, with 14 bases separating them. CDR3 size: 13 residues. CDR3 loop: CASIHQGLDTQYF. The CDR3 nucleotides read TGTGCCAGCATCCACCAGGGGCTGGATACGCAGTATTTT.

The rearrangement uses TRBV20-1 and TRBJ2-1; D possibly matches TRBD1 or TRBD2 (6 bases each). There are 15 residues in the CDR3. CDR1 is DFQATT, CDR2 SNEGSKA, per germline (reference sequence). Trimming shortened V by 0 bases and J by 4 bases, and 13 bases separated the two germline ends. This chain's CDR3 is CSARDRRGYYNEQFF. The CDR3 nucleotides read TGCAGTGCTAGAGATCGGAGGGGGTATTACAATGAGCAGTTCTTC.

A few counts support this clonotype. This rearrangement joins TRBV29-1 to TRBJ2-2; D ambiguous. Between the trimmed V and J ends, which lost 4 bases and 6 bases, there was a span of 12 bases. Germline CDR1 is SQVTM and CDR2 is ANQGSEA. The CDR3 is 13 residues long. CDR3 amino acids: CSVVVVVPGELFF. The CDR3 coding sequence is TGCAGCGTTGTGGTAGTGGTACCCGGGGAGCTGTTTTTT.

V and J are TRBV10-3 and TRBJ1-1; a weak D match, TRBD1 (5 bases). CDR3 length: 14 amino acids. V shed 10 bases and J shed 1 base, with 16 bases lying between them. Germline-derived CDR1 and CDR2 are ENHRY and SYGVKD. For the CDR3, the DNA is TGTGCCACTATCAGGTCGACAGAGAACACTGAAGCTTTCTTT. This codes for CATIRSTENTEAFF.

The chain combines TRBV7-2 with TRBJ2-1; D is perhaps TRBD1 (6 bases). The ends were cut back, 5 bases at V and 3 bases at J, with 11 bases in the middle. The length of the CDR3 is 14 residues. Germline values: CDR1 SGHTA, CDR2 FQGNSA. The CDR3 DNA reads TGTGCCAGCAGCCGAGGGGGTGTCTACAATGAGCAGTTCTTC. Translated, it gives CASSRGGVYNEQFF.

This clonotype was detected only a few times. V and J are TRBV4-1 and TRBJ2-5; D possibly corresponds to TRBD2 (5 bases). Germline CDR1 reads MGHRA; CDR2 reads YSYEKL. CDR3 size: 15 residues. Trimming took 1 base from V and 5 from J, leaving 14 bases between them. This CDR3 is CASSQVKEVGETQYF. The CDR3 DNA reads as TGCGCCAGCAGCCAAGTAAAGGAGGTCGGGGAGACCCAGTACTTC.

Ten or more counts support this clonotype. The CDR3 here is CASSRDRNYGYTF. CDR3 DNA: TGTGCCAGCAGCCGGGACAGGAACTATGGCTACACCTTC. J is TRBJ1-2 and V is TRBV11-2; 8 nucleotides line up with TRBD1. This CDR3 is built from 13 residues. Trimming removed 5 bases from V and 2 bases from J; junction bases left unmatched: 1. Per the germline V gene, CDR1 is SGHAT and CDR2 is FQNNGV. Complete variable domain (other parts from reference TRBV11-2 and TRBJ1-2): EAGVAQSPRYKIIEKRQSVAFWCNPISGHATLYWYQQILGQGPKLLIQFQNNGVVDDSQLPKDRFSAERLKGVDSTLKIQPAKLEDSAVYLCASSRDRNYGYTFGSGTRLTVV.

This clonotype showed up just a few times. V and J are TRBV24-1 and TRBJ2-2, with no clear D. The CDR3 consists of 15 residues. Per germline, CDR1 KGHDR and CDR2 SFDVKD. Trimming cost V 1 base and J 9 bases, with 14 bases left between them. CDR3 residues: CATSDLLGPTRELFF. The CDR3 region has the DNA TGTGCCACCAGTGATTTATTAGGCCCAACGAGGGAGCTGTTTTTT.

This clonotype showed up just a few times. The CDR3 is CATSLRQIRRETQYF. Written as DNA, the CDR3 is TGTGCCACCAGTCTCCGACAGATTAGGAGGGAGACCCAGTACTTC. The chain employs TRBV24-1 and TRBJ2-5; TRBD1 or TRBD2 may be the D gene (5 bases each). V lost 6 bases and J lost 5, with 18 bases in between. The CDR3 runs to 15 residues. Germline values: CDR1 KGHDR, CDR2 SFDVKD.